Below are 27 T cell receptor beta chains sequenced from a single sample in a study of blood T cell repertoires in COVID-19. Only in-frame clones appear in the TCRdb table, and some are missing; sequencing was by immunoSEQ multiplex PCR. Of 150,000 to 180,000 clones listed, about four fifths are singletons. The specimen sequenced was peripheral blood. All receptors come from a man in his fifties or sixties with acute or convalescent COVID-19.

The genes are TRBV12-5 and TRBJ2-3; possible D gene TRBD2, 6 bases. The CDR3 loop spans 12 amino acids. Per the germline V gene, CDR1 is LGHNT and CDR2 is FRNRAP. CDR3 residues: CAIRDFTDTQYF. The CDR3 DNA reads TGTGCCATCCGGGACTTTACAGATACGCAGTATTTT.

The V gene is TRBV5-1, the J gene TRBJ2-7, with 9 bases that match TRBD1. V trimming: 1 base; J trimming: 2 bases; junction bases outside the gene matches: 7. The germline V gene encodes CDR1 SGHRS and CDR2 YFSETQ. This CDR3 has 16 residues. The DNA of the CDR3 is TGCGCCAGCAGCTTGACCTTTGACAGGGGGGCCTACGAGCAGTACTTC. It specifies CASSLTFDRGAYEQYF. Based on the CDR3 plus reference TRBV5-1 and TRBJ2-7, the full variable domain is KAGVTQTPRYLIKTRGQQVTLSCSPISGHRSVSWYQQTPGQGLQFLFEYFSETQRNKGNFPGRFSGRQFSNSRSEMNVSTLELGDSALYLCASSLTFDRGAYEQYFGPGTRLTVT.

This chain joins TRBV7-9 and TRBJ2-1, with D possibly matching TRBD2 (5 bases). With 5 bases removed from V and 0 bases from J, the gap between germline ends came to 14 bases. In germline, CDR1 is SEHNR, CDR2 FQNEAQ (reference sequence). The CDR3 sequence is 16 residues long. The CDR3 nucleotides are TGTGCCAGCAGCCCCCCACGGGGTCACTCCTACAATGAGCAGTTCTTC. Protein: CASSPPRGHSYNEQFF.

The chain links TRBV5-1 to TRBJ1-5; D possibly corresponds to TRBD1 (5 bases). This CDR3 is 13 amino acids long. Trimming removed 1 base at V and 5 bases at J, with 7 bases between. Germline lookup yields CDR1 SGHRS and CDR2 YFSETQ. CDR3 residues: CASSLSGDQPQHF. CDR3 in DNA: TGCGCCAGCAGCTTGTCGGGGGATCAGCCCCAGCATTTT.

V and J are TRBV11-3 and TRBJ2-2; D is ambiguous. CDR3 length equals 14 residues. Germline V gene lookup returns CDR1 SGHNT and CDR2 YENEEA. V was clipped by 9 bases and J by 1 base, with 12 bases between them. DNA of the CDR3: TGTGCCAGTTCTGTTGGGCAGAACACCGGGGAGCTGTTTTTT. This codes for CASSVGQNTGELFF.

The chain couples TRBV18 to TRBJ2-4; D is perhaps TRBD1 (6 bases). CDR3 length: 17 amino acids. V lost 4 bases and J 0 bases, leaving 16 bases between the germline ends. Germline V gene data show CDR1 as KGHSH and CDR2 as LQKENI. The CDR3 sequence: CASSHSTGSLAKNIQYF. The CDR3 bases are TGTGCCAGCTCACACTCTACAGGGTCTTTAGCCAAAAACATTCAGTACTTC.

This clone appeared once. The rearrangement links TRBV9 to TRBJ1-5; weak D call: TRBD1 (6 bases). V was pared by 3 bases and J by 0 bases, with 10 bases between. The CDR3 runs 15 residues. Germline V gene sequence: CDR1 SGDLS, CDR2 YYNGEE. Here the CDR3 DNA reads TGTGCCAGCAGCGCGACAGGTTATAGCAATCAGCCCCAGCATTTT. Protein product: CASSATGYSNQPQHF.

The chain is built from TRBV10-2 and TRBJ2-1, with TRBD2 matching 14 bases. CDR1 is WSHSY and CDR2 is SAAADI in the germline V gene. The CDR3 contains 18 residues. V trimming: 7 bases; J trimming: 7 bases; junction bases outside the gene matches: 15. As DNA, the CDR3 is TGCGCCAGCATGCCAGGGAGGACTAGCGGGAGGATCGCGAATGAGCAGTTCTTC. As protein: CASMPGRTSGRIANEQFF.

This clone came up once. V usage is TRBV6-5 and J usage is TRBJ1-1, with D possibly matching TRBD1 (6 bases). Germline assignment: CDR1 MNHEY and CDR2 SVGAGI. CDR3 size: 14 residues. Between the trimmed V and J ends, which lost 6 bases and 4 bases, there was a span of 15 bases. The CDR3 DNA sequence: TGTGCCAGCAGGAATGTGGGGGCGACCACTGAAGCTTTCTTT. Its protein product is CASRNVGATTEAFF.

The CDR3: CASSPGLAREQYF. CDR3 DNA sequence: TGTGCCAGCAGCCCAGGACTAGCGCGCGAGCAGTACTTC. The chain carries TRBV6-5 and TRBJ2-7; 9 bases match TRBD2. The germline V gene has CDR1 MNHEY and CDR2 SVGAGI. J gave up 6 bases and V 6 bases, and 6 bases lay outside the gene matches. The CDR3 runs to 13 residues.

V usage is TRBV7-2 and J usage is TRBJ1-2, with TRBD1 matching over 7 bases. Losses at the gene ends were 5 bases for V and 2 bases for J; bases not matched to a gene: 8. The CDR3 has 15 residues. Per the germline V gene, CDR1 is SGHTA and CDR2 is FQGNSA. For the CDR3, the DNA is TGTGCCAGCAGCCACGGGACAGTTATCAACTATGGCTACACCTTC. Its translation is CASSHGTVINYGYTF.

This clone was observed once. The rearrangement uses TRBV27 and TRBJ2-7, with 7 bases lining up with TRBD1. CDR3 length: 15 residues. Per germline, CDR1 MNHEY and CDR2 SMNVEV (reference sequence). With V trimmed by 5 bases and J by 4 bases, 11 bases remained unmatched. CDR3 residues: CASSPTGARPYEQYF. CDR3 coding DNA: TGTGCCAGCAGTCCCACAGGGGCAAGACCTTACGAGCAGTACTTC.

In its sample, this clone was seen many times. V usage is TRBV5-4 and J usage is TRBJ1-2; the D gene is possibly TRBD1 (6 bases). CDR3 length equals 13 residues. Germline CDR1 and CDR2: SGHNT and YYREEE (reference sequence). V shed 3 bases and J shed 4 bases, with 10 bases lying between them. The chain's CDR3 is CASSSTGAYGYTF. The CDR3 nucleotides are TGTGCCAGCAGCTCGACAGGAGCCTATGGCTACACCTTC. The full variable domain, its missing parts supplied by reference TRBV5-4 and TRBJ1-2, is ETGVTQSPTHLIKTRGQQVTLRCSSQSGHNTVSWYQQALGQGPQFIFQYYREEENGRGNFPPRFSGLQFPNYSSELNVNALELDDSALYLCASSSTGAYGYTFGSGTRLTVV.

V usage is TRBV4-3 and J usage is TRBJ1-2; a possible D gene is TRBD1 (5 bases). V was trimmed by 2 bases and J by 5 bases, leaving 9 bases between them. CDR1 is LGHNA, CDR2 YSLEER, per germline. This CDR3 has 13 amino acids. For the CDR3, the DNA is TGCGCCAGCAGCCAACGCAGGGAATATGGCTACACCTTC. Protein: CASSQRREYGYTF.

V is TRBV7-3 and J is TRBJ2-1; D is perhaps TRBD2 (7 bases). Germline V lookup: CDR1 SGHTA, CDR2 FQGTGA. The V gene lost 4 bases and the J gene lost 6 bases, with 19 bases spanning the gap. The CDR3 is 16 residues long. For the CDR3, the DNA is TGTGCCAGCAGCTCCCGGGGGGCGCGGGGCTCCAATGAGCAGTTCTTC. This codes for CASSSRGARGSNEQFF.

V usage is TRBV28 and J usage is TRBJ2-1, with D possibly being TRBD1 (5 bases). The germline V gene has CDR1 MDHEN and CDR2 SYDVKM. The CDR3 length is 12 residues. Trimming took 7 bases from V and 4 from J, leaving 8 bases between them. Here the CDR3 DNA reads TGTGCCAGCACAGACAGTTACAATGAGCAGTTCTTC. Its translation: CASTDSYNEQFF.

The count of this clone is one. This chain joins TRBV7-2 and TRBJ1-6; D is uncertain. Trimming took off 5 bases at V and 7 bases at J, with 6 bases between the two ends. In germline, CDR1 is SGHTA, CDR2 FQGNSA. The CDR3 totals 12 residues. CDR3 sequence reads: CASSPRNSPLHF. DNA for the CDR3: TGTGCCAGCAGCCCCAGGAATTCACCCCTCCACTTT.

The V call is TRBV21-1, the J call TRBJ1-1; TRBD1, as called in the table, went unchecked against the DNA. TRBV21-1 is designated a pseudogene. The length of the CDR3 is 17 residues. The CDR3 reads CASSHRYRTGYSTEAFF. The CDR3 nucleotides are TGTGCCAGCAGCCACCGATATAGGACAGGGTATAGCACTGAAGCTTTCTTT.

The V and J genes are TRBV3-1 (or the pseudogene TRBV3-2) and TRBJ1-2; 8 bases agree with TRBD1. Germline trimming cut 10 bases from V and 8 bases from J; bases unmatched to any gene: 9. CDR3 length: 12 residues. Germline CDR1 LGHDT, CDR2 YNNKEL (reference sequence). In DNA, the CDR3 is TGTGCCACCGGAACAGGGGGAACGGGCTACACCTTC. This codes for CATGTGGTGYTF.

This sequence joins TRBV7-2 and TRBJ2-1; 8 bases align to TRBD2. V lost 3 bases to trimming and J lost 5 bases; unmatched junction nucleotides: 6. Germline lookup yields CDR1 SGHTA and CDR2 FQGNSA. The CDR3 runs 15 residues. As DNA, the CDR3 is TGTGCCAGCAGCTTCGGGGGGGCTCTAAACAATGAGCAGTTCTTC. It codes for CASSFGGALNNEQFF.

The chain links TRBV6-5 to TRBJ2-2; 9 bases line up with TRBD2. The CDR3 is 16 amino acids. Trimming took 2 bases from V and 5 from J; bases not matched to a gene: 6. Per germline, CDR1 MNHEY and CDR2 SVGAGI. The CDR3 sequence: CASSYVAGGLTGELFF. CDR3 nucleotides: TGTGCCAGCAGTTACGTTGCGGGGGGGCTTACCGGGGAGCTGTTTTTT.

The chain combines TRBV4-3 with TRBJ2-2; D gene unclear. The V end was cut by 0 bases, the J end by 5 bases, with 13 bases between. Per germline, CDR1 LGHNA and CDR2 YSLEER. This CDR3 has 16 amino acids. DNA of the CDR3: TGCGCCAGCAGCCAAGATCGCCCGCCGCAGACCGGGGAGCTGTTTTTT. The encoded protein is CASSQDRPPQTGELFF.

This clone was seen once. The V gene is TRBV7-2, the J gene TRBJ2-5; TRBD2 aligns across 7 bases. Germline V lookup: CDR1 SGHTA, CDR2 FQGNSA. The CDR3 extends over 13 amino acids. Trimming at V came to 5 bases and at J to 2 bases, leaving 2 bases not matched to a gene. In nucleotides, the CDR3 is TGTGCCAGCAGCCGGGGGGAACAAGAGACCCAGTACTTC. The encoded protein is CASSRGEQETQYF.

The chain uses TRBV5-6 and TRBJ2-7; 8 bases fit TRBD2. Germline lookup yields CDR1 SGHDT and CDR2 YYEEEE. The CDR3 is 16 residues long. With V trimmed by 0 bases and J by 2 bases, 7 bases remained unmatched. The CDR3 here is CASSLARLAGTYEQYF. The CDR3 region has the DNA TGTGCCAGCAGCTTGGCCAGGCTAGCGGGTACCTACGAGCAGTACTTC. Drawing the rest from reference TRBV5-6 and TRBJ2-7, the complete variable domain is DAGVTQSPTHLIKTRGQQVTLRCSPKSGHDTVSWYQQALGQGPQFIFQYYEEEERQRGNFPDRFSGHQFPNYSSELNVNALLLGDSALYLCASSLARLAGTYEQYFGPGTRLTVT.

The V gene is TRBV5-6, the J gene TRBJ1-2; 10 nucleotides line up with TRBD1. J lost 5 bases, V lost 3 bases, and 7 bases had no gene match. Germline V lookup: CDR1 SGHDT, CDR2 YYEEEE. The CDR3 covers 15 residues. CDR3 bases: TGTGCCAGCAGCTCGGGACAGGGGCCTTCATATGGCTACACCTTC. This translates into CASSSGQGPSYGYTF.

The V gene is TRBV9, the J gene TRBJ2-3, with a weak D call TRBD2 (6 bases). Germline loops: CDR1 SGDLS, CDR2 YYNGEE. The CDR3 is 16 residues long. V lost 4 bases, J lost 0 bases, and 15 bases lay in between. In nucleotides, the CDR3 is TGTGCCAGCAGCCCTAGGAGGGCAGGGAGCACAGATACGCAGTATTTT. This translates into CASSPRRAGSTDTQYF.

V is TRBV7-8 and J is TRBJ1-5, with a tentative D call TRBD1 (6 bases). The V gene lost 2 bases and the J gene lost 5 bases, with 16 bases spanning the gap. This CDR3 comprises 16 residues. Germline loops: CDR1 SGHVS, CDR2 FQNEAQ. CDR3 sequence: CASSLRSGGGYQPQHF. In DNA form, the CDR3 reads TGTGCCAGCAGCTTAAGGTCGGGGGGCGGATATCAGCCCCAGCATTTT.